The entry below describes one T cell receptor beta chain. The antigen is undetermined. The record originates from a study of shared clonotypes between healthy human individuals. Study results and limitations: Estimated richness was generally greater in naive than memory subsets.

The authors loaded around 200 ng DNA, around 32,000 T cell genomes, into sorted-subset replicate PCRs. Authors' processing steps: Filtering differed, since immunoSEQ gave only junction sequences and no quality scores. The assay was immunoSEQ multiplex PCR, and TCRdb's table has in-frame clones only and misses some. From that table come the V and J calls and clone size; the DNA was used to work out D and trimming. The table has roughly 1,000,000 clones, 75% to 85% seen once. This CDR3 has 15 residues. The germline CDR1 and CDR2 sequences are SGHRS and YFSETQ. V shed 0 bases, J shed 8 bases, and the junction held 4 bases outside the gene matches.

The sequenced sample was memory CD4+ T cells from PBMCs. Sample subset: CD45RA-negative fraction. The V gene is TRBV5-1, the J gene TRBJ2-1; 11 bases fit TRBD1. This TCR was sampled from a man aged 18-30 years in good health. Some clones in this sample may be carry-over from other donors' samples. CDR3 sequence: CASSLVRTGGDEQFF. The CDR3 DNA sequence: TGCGCCAGCAGCTTGGTGAGGACAGGGGGCGATGAGCAGTTCTTC.